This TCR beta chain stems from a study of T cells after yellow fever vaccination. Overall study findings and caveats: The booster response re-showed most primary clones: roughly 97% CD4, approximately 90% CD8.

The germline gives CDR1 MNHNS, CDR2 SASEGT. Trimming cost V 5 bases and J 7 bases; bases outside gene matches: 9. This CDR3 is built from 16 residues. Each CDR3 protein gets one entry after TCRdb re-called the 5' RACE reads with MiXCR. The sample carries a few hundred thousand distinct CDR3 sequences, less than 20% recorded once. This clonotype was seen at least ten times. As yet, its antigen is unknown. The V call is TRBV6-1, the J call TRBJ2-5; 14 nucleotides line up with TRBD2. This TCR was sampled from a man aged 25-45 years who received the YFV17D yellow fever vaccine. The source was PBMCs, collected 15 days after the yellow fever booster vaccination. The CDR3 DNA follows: TGTGCCAGCAGTACGGGACTAGCGGGGGCGAAGGTGACCCAGTACTTC. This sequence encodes CASSTGLAGAKVTQYF.